This TCR beta chain was sequenced in a study of Tregs in tolerant kidney transplant recipients (dated by TCRdb to between 2019 and 2020). About the investigation overall: Transplants used related donors with nonmyeloablative bone marrow transplantation; mixed chimerism was transient in the human trials. TCRbeta sequencing was used in the study to identify donor-specific regulatory T cells before combined kidney and bone marrow transplantation, and the identified cells were then tracked after transplant. What the study reported, not specific to this receptor: Because the study included only a small number of patients, the results must be confirmed in larger populations and under other immunosuppression protocols. In tolerant patients, donor-specific Tregs expanded more than Tregs overall, which suggests antigen-driven rather than nonspecific expansion. Expanding Tregs with activated donor B cells appeared to identify the most biologically relevant and donor-specific TCRbeta repertoire. Although technical replication error seemed to be minimal, the question of biological reproducibility was not addressed directly. PCR primers changed over time for some patients, so nucleotide-level comparison across those patients' samples was not possible.

Genomic DNA was extracted from sorted cells with the QIAGEN DNeasy Blood and Tissue Kit for TCRbeta CDR3 sequencing. High-throughput TCRbeta CDR3 sequencing, including PCR amplification with bias correction and internal controls, was performed commercially through immunoSEQ. The published analysis was carried out like this. Unique productive TCRbeta sequences were defined by CDR3 nucleotide sequence where primers matched, and otherwise by CDR3 amino acid sequence together with Vbeta and Jbeta genes. To correct sorting error, sequences shared between sorted populations at a frequency ratio of 2:1 or less were removed; the rest were assigned to the higher population. A sequence counted as donor-reactive if, in CFSE-low cells, the sequence had a frequency of at least 0.01% and was expanded at least 5-fold compared with unstimulated cells. Repertoire divergence was quantified by Jensen-Shannon divergence using the top 100 TCRbeta sequences ranked by frequency. When a sample had multiple sequencing runs, each run was corrected for sorting error separately and the runs were then pooled. As stored in TCRdb, this immuneACCESS dataset retains in-frame rearrangements with V and J assigned. A fraction of the clones does not appear; measured against another copy, unresolved V genes explain less than half of the discrepancy, and the remainder lacks a known reason. V, J and clone size derive from that table, while D and trimming were established from the DNA sequence. The sample has around 66,000 clones on record, around 85% of them singletons. In total, the top ten clones hold under 2.5% of the sample.

What this sample's time point label stands for: blood sample drawn before combined kidney and bone marrow transplant. Thawed PBMCs were FACS-sorted into unstimulated Tregs (CD4+CD25+CD127-), CD4+ non-Tregs (CD4+CD25-), CD4 cells and CD8 cells. Prior to Treg sorting, thawed PBMCs were rested overnight at 37 degrees C with around 190 IU/ml IL-2. 4 combined kidney and bone marrow transplant recipients from the ITN036ST trial were included as patients, and samples were available only from these trial subjects. Healthy control blood was separated into PBMCs by Ficoll density gradient and cryopreserved, and patient PBMCs were collected both before and after transplant. On this clone: Which antigen it targets is not known. No base qualities exist here, and no much larger clone lies one base off it.

Sequences MDHEN (CDR1) and SYDVKM (CDR2) are obtained from the germline V gene. V lost 5 bases and J lost 0 bases; the stretch between them is 16 bases long. From the cysteine up to the phenylalanine, the CDR3 has a length of 17 residues. Only CDR3 DNA remains: 51 bases, in frame from the first base. The sequencing used Tregs from blood, collected before the transplant. This TCR came from a human donor who received a combined kidney and bone marrow transplant. The V gene is TRBV28 and the J gene is TRBJ1-4; 5 matching bases give a weak D call of TRBD1. The nucleotide sequence is given as TGTGCCAGCAGTCCCTGGGGGGAGGGTGCAACTAATGAAAAACTGTTTTTT. It specifies CASSPWGEGATNEKLFF.